This TCR beta chain comes out of a study of blood T cells in healthy people across ages. Next came a second PCR, run for about 7 to 12 cycles, which used a sample-barcoded 5' primer along with a J-beta primer mix. MiXCR, applied by TCRdb to the 5' RACE reads, yields one record per CDR3 protein. The sample includes some 710,000 distinct CDR3 sequences, 20% to 25% of them seen just once. Sequencing was performed on blood. The TCR was taken from a man aged 70 or older in good health.

The DNA for the CDR3 is TGTGCCAGCAGCTTATTTCCGGGAAGTAGGGTCTACAATGAGCAGTTCTTC. Its protein product is CASSLFPGSRVYNEQFF. J is TRBJ2-5 and V is TRBV7-8; D is perhaps TRBD2 (5 bases). The end of the DNA aligns better with TRBJ2-1, so the J call may be wrong. Per germline, CDR1 SGHVS and CDR2 FQNEAQ. The CDR3 loop spans 17 amino acids.